Following are 2 T cell receptor beta chains from one sample sequenced in a study of T-cell memory formation after mild COVID-19. TCRdb redid the calling of the 5' RACE reads with MiXCR, one entry per CDR3 protein. The sample lists 300,000 to 400,000 distinct CDR3 sequences; approximately 15% were seen once. Sequences were obtained from PBMCs or a T cell subset sorted from them (not recorded which). These receptor sequences come from a man aged 18 to 29 who had mild COVID-19 (a few samples of this study predate the infection). Cell type and time point are not known.

At least ten counts were recorded for this clonotype. This chain uses TRBV12-3 or TRBV12-4 with TRBJ1-2; D is unresolved. This CDR3 is 14 amino acids long. V lost 0 bases and J lost 7, with 12 bases in between. CDR3: CASSLARGKGGYTF. The DNA for the CDR3 is TGTGCCAGCAGTTTAGCCCGGGGAAAGGGTGGCTACACCTTC.

Many counts were recorded for this clonotype. V usage is TRBV24-1 and J usage is TRBJ2-2, with D maybe TRBD1 (5 bases). V lost 9 bases to trimming and J lost 2 bases, with 15 bases between them. Germline V gene lookup returns CDR1 KGHDR and CDR2 SFDVKD. This CDR3 region has 15 residues. CDR3 region: CATGAFDGNTGELFF. The DNA of the CDR3 is TGTGCCACCGGGGCGTTTGACGGAAACACCGGGGAGCTGTTTTTT.